A single sample gave rise to the 28 T cell receptor beta chains below, sequenced in a study of blood T cell repertoires in COVID-19. The method was immunoSEQ multiplex PCR; TCRdb's version includes in-frame clones alone and lacks a portion of them. The sample consists of fewer than 350,000 clones, around 88% of them appearing once. The sample taken for sequencing was peripheral blood. The receptor set was obtained from a woman aged 30 to 39 with COVID-19, enrolled during active disease.

V is TRBV7-2 and J is TRBJ1-3, with D maybe TRBD1 (6 bases). The CDR3 extends over 16 amino acids. The V and J ends lost 3 bases and 3 bases respectively, with 15 bases between them. The V gene's germline CDR1 is SGHTA and CDR2 FQGNSA. The CDR3 here is CASSFRGANYGNTIYF. The CDR3 DNA reads as TGTGCCAGCAGCTTTCGGGGGGCGAATTATGGAAACACCATATATTTT.

This chain links TRBV4-2 with TRBJ1-1, with D tentatively TRBD1 (5 bases). Trimming left V 2 bases short and J 0 bases short, with 7 bases between. Germline V CDR1 and CDR2: LGHNA, YNFKEQ. The CDR3 sequence is 14 residues long. CDR3 sequence reads: CASSQTRVNTEAFF. DNA of the CDR3: TGTGCCAGCAGCCAAACCAGGGTGAACACTGAAGCTTTCTTT.

This clone was counted a few times. This rearrangement joins TRBV19 to TRBJ1-1, with D unclear. Germline loops: CDR1 LNHDA, CDR2 SQIVND (reference sequence). This CDR3 has 13 residues. Trimming took off 5 bases at V and 0 bases at J, with 7 bases between the two ends. CDR3 amino acids: CASSASMNTEAFF. Written as DNA, the CDR3 is TGTGCCAGTAGTGCAAGCATGAACACTGAAGCTTTCTTT. Based on the CDR3 plus reference TRBV19 and TRBJ1-1, the full variable domain is DGGITQSPKYLFRKEGQNVTLSCEQNLNHDAMYWYRQDPGQGLRLIYYSQIVNDFQKGDIAEGYSVSREKKESFPLTVTSAQKNPTAFYLCASSASMNTEAFFGQGTRLTVV.

The V call is TRBV9, the J call TRBJ2-5, with 8 bases aligning to TRBD2. The CDR3 sequence is 15 residues long. With V trimmed by 4 bases and J by 3 bases, 8 bases remained unmatched. CDR1 and CDR2 (germline): SGDLS, YYNGEE. The CDR3, as DNA: TGTGCCAGCAGCCAAGGTGGAGCGGGGGAAGAGACCCAGTACTTC. Amino acid sequence: CASSQGGAGEETQYF. The complete variable domain, with remaining parts taken from reference TRBV9 and TRBJ2-5, reads DSGVTQTPKHLITATGQRVTLRCSPRSGDLSVYWYQQSLDQGLQFLIQYYNGEERAKGNILERFSAQQFPDLHSELNLSSLELGDSALYFCASSQGGAGEETQYFGPGTRLLVL.

The rearrangement links TRBV7-9 to TRBJ1-1, with D unclear. The germline V gene has CDR1 SEHNR and CDR2 FQNEAQ (reference sequence). The germline V and J ends were trimmed by 1 base and 10 bases, with 10 bases remaining between them. CDR3 size: 12 residues. The CDR3 DNA follows: TGTGCCAGCAGCTTAGGCCCTAGCGTAGCTTTCTTT. It translates to CASSLGPSVAFF.

This chain joins TRBV7-9 and TRBJ1-1, with D unclear. Germline-derived CDR1 and CDR2 are SEHNR and FQNEAQ (reference sequence). Trimming shortened V by 0 bases and J by 1 base, and 6 bases separated the two germline ends. CDR3 length: 14 amino acids. The CDR3: CASSLASPNTEAFF. CDR3 nucleotide sequence: TGTGCCAGCAGCTTAGCCAGTCCGAACACTGAAGCTTTCTTT.

Only one count was recorded for this clone. The chain couples TRBV2 to TRBJ1-4, with D possibly matching TRBD1 (6 bases). CDR1 is SNHLY, CDR2 FYNNEI, per germline. CDR3 length: 15 residues. V was shortened by 6 bases and J by 8 bases, with 19 bases between the two germline ends. CDR3 in DNA: TGTGCCAGCAGAGGGAGGGACACCGGCGTGGAAAAACTGTTTTTT. Translation gives CASRGRDTGVEKLFF.

This clone was observed a handful of times. V usage is TRBV3-1 (or the pseudogene TRBV3-2) and J usage is TRBJ1-5; 7 bases map to TRBD1. The CDR3 length is 17 residues. The V gene end was trimmed by 1 base and the J gene end by 1 base; junction bases not matched to a gene: 7. Germline V gene sequence: CDR1 LGHDT, CDR2 YNNKEL (reference sequence). The CDR3 protein is CASSQGARGRSNQPQHF. As DNA, the CDR3 is TGTGCCAGCAGCCAAGGGGCAAGGGGGCGCAGCAATCAGCCCCAGCATTTT.

J is TRBJ2-3 and V is TRBV9; the D is unclear. Trimming stripped 5 bases from V and 0 bases from J, with 13 bases between. This CDR3 region has 15 residues. Germline V CDR1 and CDR2: SGDLS, YYNGEE. CDR3 region: CASSVFQASTDTQYF. Here the CDR3 DNA reads TGTGCCAGCAGTGTATTTCAAGCCAGCACAGATACGCAGTATTTT.

The chain joins TRBV15 to TRBJ1-2; 8 bases are a match to TRBD1. V trimming: 5 bases; J trimming: 3 bases; junction bases outside the gene matches: 11. Germline CDR1 LNHNV, CDR2 YYDKDF (reference sequence). This CDR3 has 16 amino acids. CDR3 protein: CATSGRYDRGDYGYTF. CDR3 sequence (DNA): TGTGCCACCAGCGGAAGATACGACAGGGGCGACTATGGCTACACCTTC.

The gene calls are TRBV12-3 or TRBV12-4 and TRBJ1-1; maybe TRBD1 (5 bases). V was cut by 2 bases and J by 10 bases, with 14 bases left in between. This CDR3 region has 13 residues. CDR3 sequence: CASSLRGSWGAFF. CDR3 DNA sequence: TGTGCCAGCAGTTTAAGGGGTTCCTGGGGAGCTTTCTTT.

Here the CDR3 reads CASSLTGAHSYGYTF. In DNA, the CDR3 is TGTGCCAGCAGCTTAACAGGGGCCCATTCCTATGGCTACACCTTC. This sequence joins TRBV14 and TRBJ1-2, with 7 bases that match TRBD1. Germline CDR1 SGHDN, CDR2 FVKESK. With 5 bases clipped from V and 4 bases from J, the junction kept 10 bases outside the gene matches. The CDR3 loop spans 15 amino acids.

The chain recombines TRBV4-3 with TRBJ2-7; the match to TRBD1 covers 10 bases. The CDR3 length is 14 residues. The J segment lost 2 bases and the V segment lost 4 bases, leaving 2 bases of the junction unmatched. Germline CDR1 LGHNA, CDR2 YSLEER. CDR3 sequence: CASSLGQGAYEQYF. In DNA, the CDR3 is TGCGCCAGCAGCCTTGGACAGGGGGCCTACGAGCAGTACTTC.

This clone was detected ten times or more. The CDR3 reads CASSRGQSSYEQYF. Here the CDR3 DNA reads TGTGCCAGCAGTCGGGGACAGAGCTCCTACGAGCAGTACTTC. The chain recombines TRBV6-2 or TRBV6-3 with TRBJ2-7, with 7 bases that match TRBD1. The CDR3 loop spans 14 amino acids. Trimming cost V 5 bases and J 0 bases; bases outside gene matches: 4. The V gene's germline CDR1 is MNHEY and CDR2 SVGEGT.

The chain uses TRBV2 and TRBJ1-4, with D unresolved. Germline CDR1 reads SNHLY; CDR2 reads FYNNEI. The CDR3 has 14 residues. V gave up 6 bases and J gave up 3 bases, with 11 bases separating them. CDR3 sequence (DNA): TGTGCCAGCAGGCGTTACGGGGCTAATGAAAAACTGTTTTTT. Translation: CASRRYGANEKLFF.

The gene calls are TRBV28 and TRBJ2-7; tentative D call: TRBD2 (5 bases). The V gene lost 7 bases and the J gene lost 3 bases, with 13 bases spanning the gap. Germline lookup yields CDR1 MDHEN and CDR2 SYDVKM. The CDR3 contains 13 residues. The CDR3 sequence: CASTDYTFYEQYF. The CDR3 coding sequence is TGTGCCAGCACCGACTACACCTTCTACGAGCAGTACTTC.

This chain's CDR3 is CASSQWGVSTDTQYF. CDR3 DNA: TGCGCCAGCAGCCAGTGGGGGGTCAGCACAGATACGCAGTATTTT. The chain couples TRBV4-1 to TRBJ2-3; tentative D call: TRBD2 (6 bases). Per germline, CDR1 MGHRA and CDR2 YSYEKL. The CDR3 totals 15 residues. Trimming cost V 3 bases and J 0 bases, with 10 bases left between them.

The chain recombines TRBV28 with TRBJ2-7; 9 bases fit TRBD1. The CDR3 has 14 residues. Per germline, CDR1 MDHEN and CDR2 SYDVKM. The V and J ends lost 2 bases and 3 bases, in that order; junction bases with no gene match: 2. CDR3 in DNA: TGTGCCAGCAGTTTACCGGGACAGGGCTACGAGCAGTACGTC. Its translation is CASSLPGQGYEQYV.

The gene calls are TRBV5-4 and TRBJ1-2; 9 bases map to TRBD1. The V gene's germline CDR1 is SGHNT and CDR2 YYREEE (reference sequence). This CDR3 comprises 15 residues. V lost 4 bases and J lost 4; bases outside the gene matches: 8. CDR3 residues: CASSLSDRGTYGYTF. CDR3 DNA: TGTGCCAGCAGCCTATCGGACAGGGGTACCTATGGCTACACCTTC.

The gene calls are TRBV5-6 and TRBJ2-3, with 9 positions matching TRBD2. The germline CDR1 and CDR2 sequences are SGHDT and YYEEEE. The CDR3 contains 15 residues. The V gene end was trimmed by 0 bases and the J gene end by 2 bases; junction bases not matched to a gene: 1. The DNA for the CDR3 is TGTGCCAGCAGCTTGGTAGCGGGGGTCACAGATACGCAGTATTTT. This translates into CASSLVAGVTDTQYF.

This clone was detected only a few times. V and J are TRBV18 and TRBJ2-1; D not resolved. The V end was cut by 6 bases, the J end by 5 bases, with 20 bases between. The CDR3 is made up of 16 amino acids. CDR1 is KGHSH and CDR2 is LQKENI in the germline V gene. This CDR3 is CASSLYSHSINNEQFF. CDR3 DNA: TGTGCCAGCTCTCTTTATTCCCACTCAATTAACAATGAGCAGTTCTTC. The full variable domain, rest sourced from reference TRBV18 and TRBJ2-1, is NAGVMQNPRHLVRRRGQEARLRCSPMKGHSHVYWYRQLPEEGLKFMVYLQKENIIDESGMPKERFSAEFPKEGPSILRIQQVVRGDSAAYFCASSLYSHSINNEQFFGPGTRLTVL.

V gene TRBV30 combines with J gene TRBJ2-7; maybe TRBD1 (6 bases). Trimming removed 5 bases at V and 3 bases at J, with 14 bases between. The germline gives CDR1 GTSNPN, CDR2 SVGIG (reference sequence). This CDR3 region has 13 residues. CDR3 sequence: CAWGWDTNYEQYF. CDR3 in DNA: TGTGCCTGGGGTTGGGACACCAACTACGAGCAGTACTTC.

V gene TRBV19 combines with J gene TRBJ2-6, with 10 bases fitting TRBD1. CDR1 and CDR2 from the germline V gene are LNHDA and SQIVND (reference sequence). V lost 6 bases and J lost 0; bases outside the gene matches: 5. The CDR3 is made up of 17 amino acids. Written as DNA, the CDR3 is TGTGCCAGTAGCCCCCGGGACAGGGGCTCTGGGGCCAACGTCCTGACTTTC. Translating it yields CASSPRDRGSGANVLTF.

V and J are TRBV4-1 and TRBJ1-1; no firm D call. Per the germline V gene, CDR1 is MGHRA and CDR2 is YSYEKL. This CDR3 is built from 15 residues. Trimming stripped 1 base from V and 4 bases from J, with 13 bases between. CDR3 protein: CASSQVSRGGTEAFF. Here the CDR3 DNA reads TGCGCCAGCAGCCAAGTCTCCAGAGGAGGCACTGAAGCTTTCTTT.

The DNA of the CDR3 is TGTGCCAGCTCACCACGGGGGACGGTAGGGACACACACTGAAGCTTTCTTT. Its protein product is CASSPRGTVGTHTEAFF. This chain uses TRBV18 with TRBJ1-1, with D perhaps matching TRBD1 (6 bases). The CDR3 extends over 17 amino acids. Trimming removed 1 base at V and 3 bases at J, with 18 bases between. Germline CDR1 reads KGHSH; CDR2 reads LQKENI.

The chain has TRBV11-3 and TRBJ2-4, with 11 bases that match TRBD2. V trimming: 5 bases; J trimming: 6 bases; junction bases outside the gene matches: 12. This CDR3 is built from 17 residues. The germline V gene has CDR1 SGHNT and CDR2 YENEEA. CDR3 nucleotides: TGTGCCAGCAGCGGCAAGCCGACTAGCGGGGATCGAAACATTCAGTACTTC. Protein sequence: CASSGKPTSGDRNIQYF.

V gene TRBV6-8 combines with J gene TRBJ2-5, with D perhaps matching TRBD2 (5 bases). The CDR3 extends over 15 amino acids. Germline lookup yields CDR1 MNHGY and CDR2 SAAAGT. The V gene lost 11 bases and the J gene lost 2 bases, with 21 bases spanning the gap. CDR3 nucleotides: TGTGCCCGCCGTGCGACGGGGAGATCTCAAGAGACCCAGTACTTC. Protein sequence: CARRATGRSQETQYF.

This clone was observed at least ten times. The J gene is TRBJ2-2, the V gene TRBV4-1, with D tentatively TRBD1 (6 bases). CDR1 and CDR2 (germline): MGHRA, YSYEKL. The V end was cut by 4 bases, the J end by 3 bases, with 18 bases between. The CDR3 is 17 amino acids. The CDR3: CASSPVQWGLHTGELFF. The CDR3 coding sequence is TGCGCCAGCAGCCCCGTTCAGTGGGGGCTACACACCGGGGAGCTGTTTTTT.